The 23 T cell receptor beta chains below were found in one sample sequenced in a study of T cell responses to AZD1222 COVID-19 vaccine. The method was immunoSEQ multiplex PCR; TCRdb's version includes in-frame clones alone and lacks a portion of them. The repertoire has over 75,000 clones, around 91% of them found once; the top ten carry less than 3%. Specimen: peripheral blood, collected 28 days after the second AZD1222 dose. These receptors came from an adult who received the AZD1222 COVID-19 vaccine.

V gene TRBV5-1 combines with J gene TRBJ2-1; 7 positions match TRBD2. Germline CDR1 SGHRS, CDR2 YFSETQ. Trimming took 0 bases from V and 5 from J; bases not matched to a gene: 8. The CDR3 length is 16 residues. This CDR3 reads CASSLGWEGLNNEQFF. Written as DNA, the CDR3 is TGCGCCAGCAGCTTGGGATGGGAGGGCCTTAACAATGAGCAGTTCTTC.

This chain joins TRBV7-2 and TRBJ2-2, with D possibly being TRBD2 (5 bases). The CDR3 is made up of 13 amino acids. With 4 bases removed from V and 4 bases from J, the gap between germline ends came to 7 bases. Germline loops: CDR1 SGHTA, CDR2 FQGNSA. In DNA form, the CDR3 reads TGTGCCAGCAGCTCCCGGGGCACCGGGGAGCTGTTTTTT. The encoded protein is CASSSRGTGELFF.

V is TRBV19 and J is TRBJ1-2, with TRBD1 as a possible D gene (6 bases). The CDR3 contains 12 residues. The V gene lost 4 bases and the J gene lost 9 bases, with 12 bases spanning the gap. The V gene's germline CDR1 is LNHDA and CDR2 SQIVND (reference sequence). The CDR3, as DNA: TGTGCCAGTAGTACCTACAGGGATAGCTACACCTTC. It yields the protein CASSTYRDSYTF.

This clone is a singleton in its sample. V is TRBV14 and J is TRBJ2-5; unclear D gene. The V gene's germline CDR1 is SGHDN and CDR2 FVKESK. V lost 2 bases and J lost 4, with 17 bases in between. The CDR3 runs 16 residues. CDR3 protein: CASSQRPVRQLETQYF. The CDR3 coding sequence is TGTGCCAGCAGCCAACGCCCCGTTCGGCAGCTAGAGACCCAGTACTTC. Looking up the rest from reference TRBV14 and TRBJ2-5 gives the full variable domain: EAGVTQFPSHSVIEKGQTVTLRCDPISGHDNLYWYRRVMGKEIKFLLHFVKESKQDESGMPNNRFLAERTGGTYSTLKVQPAELEDSGVYFCASSQRPVRQLETQYFGPGTRLLVL.

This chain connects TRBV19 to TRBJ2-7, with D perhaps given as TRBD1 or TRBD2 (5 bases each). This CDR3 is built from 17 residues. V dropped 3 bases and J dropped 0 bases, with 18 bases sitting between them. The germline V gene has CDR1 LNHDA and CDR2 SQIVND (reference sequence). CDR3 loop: CASSIRGEAGFSYEQYF. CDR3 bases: TGTGCCAGTAGTATCCGGGGAGAAGCAGGGTTCTCCTACGAGCAGTACTTC. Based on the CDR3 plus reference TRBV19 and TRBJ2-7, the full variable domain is DGGITQSPKYLFRKEGQNVTLSCEQNLNHDAMYWYRQDPGQGLRLIYYSQIVNDFQKGDIAEGYSVSREKKESFPLTVTSAQKNPTAFYLCASSIRGEAGFSYEQYFGPGTRLTVT.

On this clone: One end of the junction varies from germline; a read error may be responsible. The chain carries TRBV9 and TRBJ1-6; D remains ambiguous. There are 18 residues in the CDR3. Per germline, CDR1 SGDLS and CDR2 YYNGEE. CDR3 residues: CTSSVDIGGELVDSPLHF. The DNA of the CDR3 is TGTACCAGCAGCGTAGACATCGGTGGGGAATTAGTGGATTCACCCCTCCACTTT.

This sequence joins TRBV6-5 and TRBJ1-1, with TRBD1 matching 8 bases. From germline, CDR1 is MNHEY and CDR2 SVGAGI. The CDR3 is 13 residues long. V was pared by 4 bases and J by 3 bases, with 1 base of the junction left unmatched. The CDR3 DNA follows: TGTGCCAGCAGTTTGGACAGGGACACTGAAGCTTTCTTT. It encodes CASSLDRDTEAFF.

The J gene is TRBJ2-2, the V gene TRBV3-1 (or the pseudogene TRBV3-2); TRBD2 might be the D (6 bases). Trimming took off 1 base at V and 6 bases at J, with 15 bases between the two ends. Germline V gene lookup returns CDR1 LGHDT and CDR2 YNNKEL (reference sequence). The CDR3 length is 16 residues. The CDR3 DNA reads TGTGCCAGCAGCCAAGGACTAGGTTCGAGTTCCGGGGAGCTGTTTTTT. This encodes CASSQGLGSSSGELFF.

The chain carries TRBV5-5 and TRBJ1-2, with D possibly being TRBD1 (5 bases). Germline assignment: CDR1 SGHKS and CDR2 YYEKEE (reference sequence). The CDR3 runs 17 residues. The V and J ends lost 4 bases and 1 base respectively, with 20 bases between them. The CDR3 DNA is TGTGCCAGCAGCCGCATTGTAGGGGTTCGGAGTAACTATGGCTACACCTTC. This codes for CASSRIVGVRSNYGYTF.

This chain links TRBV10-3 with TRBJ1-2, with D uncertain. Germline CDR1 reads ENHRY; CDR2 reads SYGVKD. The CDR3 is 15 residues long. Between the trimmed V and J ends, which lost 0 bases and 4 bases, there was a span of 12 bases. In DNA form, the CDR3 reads TGTGCCATCAGTGAGTCTACGACTGCGATCTATGGCTACACCTTC. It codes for CAISESTTAIYGYTF.

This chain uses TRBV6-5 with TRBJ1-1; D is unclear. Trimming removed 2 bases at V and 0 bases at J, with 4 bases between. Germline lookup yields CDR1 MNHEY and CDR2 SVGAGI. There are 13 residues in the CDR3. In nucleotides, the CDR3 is TGTGCCAGCAGTTACAGGATGAACACTGAAGCTTTCTTT. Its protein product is CASSYRMNTEAFF.

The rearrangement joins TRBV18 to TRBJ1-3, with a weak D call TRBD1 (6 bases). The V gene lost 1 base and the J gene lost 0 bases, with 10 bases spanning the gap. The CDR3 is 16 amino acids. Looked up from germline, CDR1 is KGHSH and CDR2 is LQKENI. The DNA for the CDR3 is TGTGCCAGCTCACCACGGGGGGGCAACTCTGGAAACACCATATATTTT. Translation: CASSPRGGNSGNTIYF.

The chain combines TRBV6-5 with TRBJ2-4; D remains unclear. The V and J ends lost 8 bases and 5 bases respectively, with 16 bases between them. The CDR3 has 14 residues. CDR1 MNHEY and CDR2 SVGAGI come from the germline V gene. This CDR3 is CASESPSGENIQYF. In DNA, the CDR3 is TGTGCCAGCGAATCCCCCTCGGGCGAAAACATTCAGTACTTC.

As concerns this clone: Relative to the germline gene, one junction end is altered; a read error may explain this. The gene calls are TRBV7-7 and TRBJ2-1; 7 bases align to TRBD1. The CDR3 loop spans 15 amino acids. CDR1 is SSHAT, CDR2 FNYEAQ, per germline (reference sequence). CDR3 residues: CASSTTGSSYNEQFF. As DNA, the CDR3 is TGTGCTAGCAGCACGACAGGGAGCTCCTACAATGAGCAGTTCTTC. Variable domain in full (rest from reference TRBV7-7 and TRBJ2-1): GAGVSQSPRYKVTKRGQDVTLRCDPISSHATLYWYQQALGQGPEFLTYFNYEAQPDKSGLPSDRFSAERPEGSISTLTIQRTEQRDSAMYRCASSTTGSSYNEQFFGPGTRLTVL.

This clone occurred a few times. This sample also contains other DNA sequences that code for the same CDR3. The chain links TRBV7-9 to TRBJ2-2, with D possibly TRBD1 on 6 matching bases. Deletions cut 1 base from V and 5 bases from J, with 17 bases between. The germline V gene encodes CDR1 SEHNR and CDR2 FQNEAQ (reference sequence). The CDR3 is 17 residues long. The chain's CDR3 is CASSLGGGGGRTGELFF. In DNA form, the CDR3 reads TGTGCCAGCAGCTTAGGAGGTGGGGGCGGAAGGACCGGGGAGCTGTTTTTT.

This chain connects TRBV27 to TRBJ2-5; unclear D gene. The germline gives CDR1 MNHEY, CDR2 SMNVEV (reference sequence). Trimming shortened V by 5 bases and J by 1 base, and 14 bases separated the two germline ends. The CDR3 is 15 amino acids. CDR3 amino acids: CASSPTWLIQETQYF. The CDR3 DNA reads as TGTGCCAGCAGTCCAACATGGCTGATCCAAGAGACCCAGTACTTC.

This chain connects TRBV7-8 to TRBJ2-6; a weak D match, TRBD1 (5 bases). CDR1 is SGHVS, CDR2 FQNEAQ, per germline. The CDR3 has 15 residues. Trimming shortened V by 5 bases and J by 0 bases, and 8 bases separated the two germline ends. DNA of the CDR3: TGTGCCAGCAGCCAAGACAGCTCTGGGGCCAACGTCCTGACTTTC. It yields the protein CASSQDSSGANVLTF.

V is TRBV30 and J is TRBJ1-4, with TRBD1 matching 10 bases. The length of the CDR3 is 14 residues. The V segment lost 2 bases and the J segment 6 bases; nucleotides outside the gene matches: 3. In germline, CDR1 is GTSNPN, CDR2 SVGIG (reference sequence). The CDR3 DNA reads TGTGCCTGGAGTAGGGGACAGGGGTATGAAAAACTGTTTTTT. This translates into CAWSRGQGYEKLFF.

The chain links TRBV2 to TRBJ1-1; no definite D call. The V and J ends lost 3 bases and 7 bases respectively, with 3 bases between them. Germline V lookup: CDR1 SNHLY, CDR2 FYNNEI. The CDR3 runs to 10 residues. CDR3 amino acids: CASSEFEAFF. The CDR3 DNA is TGTGCCAGCAGTGAGTTTGAAGCTTTCTTT.

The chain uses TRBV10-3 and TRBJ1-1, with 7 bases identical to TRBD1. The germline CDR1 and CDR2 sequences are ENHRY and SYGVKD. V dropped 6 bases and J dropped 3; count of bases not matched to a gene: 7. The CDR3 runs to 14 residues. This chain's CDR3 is CAIRGTVGDTEAFF. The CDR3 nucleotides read TGTGCCATCAGGGGGACAGTGGGAGACACTGAAGCTTTCTTT.

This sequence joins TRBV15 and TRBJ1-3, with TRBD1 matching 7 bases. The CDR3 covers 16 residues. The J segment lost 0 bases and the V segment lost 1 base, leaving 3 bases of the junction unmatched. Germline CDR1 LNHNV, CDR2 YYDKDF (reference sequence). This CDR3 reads CATSRVGQHSGNTIYF. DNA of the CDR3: TGTGCCACCAGCAGAGTGGGACAGCACTCTGGAAACACCATATATTTT.

The CDR3 spells CASSAGGQYYGYTF. CDR3 bases: TGTGCCAGTAGTGCTGGGGGACAGTACTATGGCTACACCTTC. The chain combines TRBV19 with TRBJ1-2; 7 bases fit TRBD1. Trimming took 5 bases from V and 3 from J; bases not matched to a gene: 6. This CDR3 is 14 amino acids long. The germline V gene has CDR1 LNHDA and CDR2 SQIVND (reference sequence).

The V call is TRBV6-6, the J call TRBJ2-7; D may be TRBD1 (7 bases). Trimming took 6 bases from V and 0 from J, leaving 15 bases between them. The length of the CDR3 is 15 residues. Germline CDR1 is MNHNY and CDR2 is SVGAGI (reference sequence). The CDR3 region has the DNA TGTGCCAGCAGGCGCGGGACAGAGAGCTCCTACGAGCAGTACTTC. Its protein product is CASRRGTESSYEQYF.